The rows below give T cell receptor beta chains drawn from one sample of a study of a mutant IDH1 vaccine in newly diagnosed glioma. The antigens of these receptors remain unknown. Measured with immunoSEQ multiplex PCR; TCRdb has only the in-frame clones, and not every one. The data contain about 58,000 clones, 84% of them singletons. Sequences were derived from PBMCs, sampled from a glioma patient whose treatment included an IDH1 peptide vaccine. Source of these receptors: a woman aged 50 to 60 with glioma. Both conserved end residues are part of each CDR3. The D gene is left open where the match is weak. Expanded clones get a size class; other rows say once, few or many, or leave the size out.

>TRBV19|-|-|TRBJ1-5
TGTGCCAGTAAAACCGCAGGGATGCAGCCCCAGCATTTT
CASKTAGMQPQHF
>TRBV5-6|TRBD1|-|TRBJ1-1
TGTGCCAGCAGCTCCGGGACAGGGCTCACTGAAGCTTTCTTT
CASSSGTGLTEAFF
>TRBV6-5|-|-|TRBJ1-2
TGTGCCAGCAGTTACGGGGGGGCCGGCTATGGCTACACCTTC
CASSYGGAGYGYTF
>TRBV14|TRBD2|-|TRBJ2-7
TGTGCCAGCAGCCAAACCCCCCTAGCGGGGGGGCCTAATGAGCAGTACTTC
CASSQTPLAGGPNEQYF
>TRBV7-9|-|few|TRBJ1-1
TGTGCCAGCAGCCCACAGGGCCTGAACACTGAAGCTTTCTTT
CASSPQGLNTEAFF
>TRBV28|-|-|TRBJ1-6
TGTGCCAGCAGCTTGGGACTTGCGAATTCACCCCTCCACTTT
CASSLGLANSPLHF
>TRBV5-1|-|once|TRBJ2-3
TGCGCCAGCAGCTGGGGCCTGGTGGCGTCCAGCGCAGATACGCAGTATTTT
CASSWGLVASSADTQYF
>TRBV11-1|TRBD1|-|TRBJ1-2
TGTGCCAGCAGCTTAGGTCGAGGGACAGATGGCTACACCTTC
CASSLGRGTDGYTF
>TRBV13|-|-|TRBJ2-4
TGTGCCAGCAGCTCCGCTCGACAGAACATTCAGTACTTC
CASSSARQNIQYF
>TRBV28|-|once|TRBJ1-4
TGTGCCAGCAGTTTAGGGGCAGTTGATAATGAAAAACTGTTTTTT
CASSLGAVDNEKLFF
>TRBV6-5|TRBD1|-|TRBJ2-1
TGTGCCAGCAGTTACTCGAGTGGACAGGGGTTCGGTGAGCAGTTCTTC
CASSYSSGQGFGEQFF
>TRBV27|-|once|TRBJ1-2
TGTGCCAGCAGTTTGGGACCCAGTTACTATGGCTACACCTTC
CASSLGPSYYGYTF
>TRBV19|-|-|TRBJ1-2
TGTGCCAGTAGTATTGGGGGAACTCCGTCCCCATCCTATGGCTACACCTTC
CASSIGGTPSPSYGYTF
>TRBV7-9|-|-|TRBJ1-2
TGTGCCAGCAGCTTAGTGGCAGGGGAGGCCTATGGCTACACCTTC
CASSLVAGEAYGYTF
>TRBV9|-|once|TRBJ2-3
TGTGCCAGCAGCCCCCGGGCTGGGACGACTAGCACAGATACGCAGTATTTT
CASSPRAGTTSTDTQYF
>TRBV7-9|TRBD2|-|TRBJ2-1
TGTGCCACCCACGACAGCGGGGGGGCCGGGGAGCAGTTCTTC
CATHDSGGAGEQFF
>TRBV9|-|once|TRBJ1-6
TGTGCCAGCAGCGTGGGGGGTTCACCCCTCCACTTT
CASSVGGSPLHF
>TRBV5-5|TRBD1|-|TRBJ1-5
TGTGCCAGCAGCTTGGGTCAGGGGGATCAGCCCCAGCATTTT
CASSLGQGDQPQHF
>TRBV29-1|-|few|TRBJ1-2
TGCAGCGTTGAGGACAGACGCTATGGCTACACCTTC
CSVEDRRYGYTF
>TRBV6-5|-|-|TRBJ2-5
TGTGCCAGCAGTTACAGCGTACAGACCCAGTACTTC
CASSYSVQTQYF
>TRBV9|-|-|TRBJ2-3
TGTGCCAGCAGCGTCGGCACACTCATCTCCACAGATACGCAGTATTTT
CASSVGTLISTDTQYF
>TRBV5-1|TRBD1|-|TRBJ1-3
TGCGCCAGCGGACAACAGGGGCTGGACGGAAACACCATATATTTT
CASGQQGLDGNTIYF
>TRBV4-1|-|few|TRBJ1-1
TGCGCCAGCAGCCAAGATTACAGGGAGGTACCTGAAGCTTTCTTT
CASSQDYREVPEAFF
>TRBV15|-|-|TRBJ2-1
TGTGCCACCAGCAGGAGTTACGGGTTATACTCCTACAATGAGCAGTTCTTC
CATSRSYGLYSYNEQFF
>TRBV2|TRBD1|-|TRBJ1-5
TGTGCCAGAAGGGGGCAGGGCAATCAGCCCCAGCATTTT
CARRGQGNQPQHF
>TRBV4-1|-|-|TRBJ2-1
TGCGCCAGCAGGGCGGAAGGGGCCTACAATGAGCAGTTCTTC
CASRAEGAYNEQFF
>TRBV11-2|-|-|TRBJ2-7
TGTGCCAGCAGCTCAATCAATCGCGGCAGGGGGGTTTACTACGAGCAGTACTTC
CASSSINRGRGVYYEQYF
>TRBV6-1|-|-|TRBJ1-2
TGTGCCAGCAGGGGGGGGCGCGGGGGCTACACCTTC
CASRGGRGGYTF
>TRBV28|-|-|TRBJ1-2
TGTGCCAGCAGTCCTCAGGGGTTGGGGACCTATGGCTACACCTTC
CASSPQGLGTYGYTF
>TRBV18|-|-|TRBJ2-7
TGTGCCAGCTCACTCACTCATAGCGGCCTCTCCTACGAGCAGTACTTC
CASSLTHSGLSYEQYF
>TRBV4-2|TRBD2|once|TRBJ2-1
TGTGCCAGCAGCCAAGCTGGGACTAGCAATGAGCAGTTCTTC
CASSQAGTSNEQFF
>TRBV19|TRBD1|-|TRBJ1-6
TGTGCCAGTAGCACAGGACAGGGCGGCTCACCCCTCCACTTT
CASSTGQGGSPLHF
>TRBV20-1|-|-|TRBJ2-1
TGCAGTCCCAGGAATAACAATGAGCAGTTCTTC
CSPRNNNEQFF
>TRBV10-3|-|-|TRBJ2-1
TGTGCCATCAGTGCCAGGGGACTTTCAATGGAGCAGTTCTTC
CAISARGLSMEQFF
>TRBV25-1|-|-|TRBJ1-1
TGTGCCAGCAGTGGCGTCGGGTTCACCGCTGAAGCTTTCTTT
CASSGVGFTAEAFF
>TRBV5-4|TRBD1|-|TRBJ2-7
TGTGCCAGCAGCGTGGACAGGGGGATCTACGAGCAGTACTTC
CASSVDRGIYEQYF
>TRBV14|-|-|TRBJ2-5
TGTGCCAGCAGCCCCGGGGGGCTGTTTCAAGAGACCCAGTACTTC
CASSPGGLFQETQYF
>TRBV6-5|TRBD2|-|TRBJ2-2
TGTGCCAGCAGCCGTAGCGGGGGGGCTGTCGGGGAGCTGTTTTTT
CASSRSGGAVGELFF
>TRBV6-5|-|-|TRBJ1-1
TGTGCCAGCAGGTGGGCGGTGGGCAGGAACACTGAAGCTTTCTTT
CASRWAVGRNTEAFF
>TRBV5-4|TRBD1|-|TRBJ2-3
TGTGCCAGCAGCTTGGCCTCAGGGGGCATTGGCACAGATACGCAGTATTTT
CASSLASGGIGTDTQYF
>TRBV10-3|-|-|TRBJ2-2
TGTGCCATCAGGGGCGGTTCCGACACCGGGGAGCTGTTTTTT
CAIRGGSDTGELFF
>TRBV7-2|TRBD1|-|TRBJ1-6
TGTGCCAGCAGCTTACAGGGGGATTCACCCCTCCACTTT
CASSLQGDSPLHF
>TRBV6-1|-|-|TRBJ1-6
TGTGCCAGCAGTGACGCCCTCACTCGGGGAAGTTCACCCCTCCACTTT
CASSDALTRGSSPLHF
>TRBV19|-|-|TRBJ2-3
TGTGCCAGTAGCAAACAACGGGGGACAGATACGCAGTATTTT
CASSKQRGTDTQYF
>TRBV7-8|TRBD2|-|TRBJ2-7
TGTGCCAGCAGCGGGCAGACTAGCGGGGGCCTTTACGAGCAGTACTTC
CASSGQTSGGLYEQYF
>TRBV11-1|-|-|TRBJ2-3
TGTGCCAGCAGCTTATTCGAGTCGGATACGCAGTATTTT
CASSLFESDTQYF
>TRBV2|-|-|TRBJ2-2
TGTGCCAGCAGGGGACATGTGGGCACCGGGGAGCTGTTTTTT
CASRGHVGTGELFF
>TRBV25-1|-|-|TRBJ1-5
TGTGCCAGCAGTGAAGGACAGCTGGGCAATCAGCCCCAGCATTTT
CASSEGQLGNQPQHF